This TCR beta chain was sequenced for a study of OX40 agonist ivuxolimab in advanced cancers. Across the whole study: Hepatocellular carcinoma, melanoma, renal cell or head and neck cancer occurred in dose-escalation patients. Study results and caveats: In general, CD8+ T cells held more expanded clones than CD4+ did, on average.

Exclusion of a patient followed from autoimmune disease history or systemic immunosuppression. Peripheral blood came from all dose cohorts at three timepoints. The V gene end was trimmed by 6 bases and the J gene end by 0 bases; junction bases not matched to a gene: 3. The CDR3 length is 14 residues. In germline, CDR1 is MNHEY, CDR2 SVGAGI. Regarding this clone: Its antigen is unknown.

The table came from immunoSEQ multiplex PCR; TCRdb's copy has only in-frame clones and leaves some out. The sample consists of about 86,000 clones, roughly nine tenths of them appearing once. The chain joins TRBV6-5 to TRBJ2-5; 8 positions match TRBD1. The material was CD4+ or CD8+ T cells sorted from blood, obtained in a trial of the OX40 agonist ivuxolimab. The TCR comes from an adult with an advanced solid tumor such as melanoma, head and neck, liver or kidney cancer. Written as DNA, the CDR3 is TGTGCCAGCAGCTGGGACAGGCACCAAGAGACCCAGTACTTC. It specifies CASSWDRHQETQYF.